This T cell receptor beta chain comes out of a study of human T cells and chemical hapten exposure. Individual cDNA molecules had unique molecular identifiers attached to them by the library. In the study's own analysis: From approximately 25,000 to 650,000 TCRs were found per sample, with a median of around 96,000. MiXCR, applied by TCRdb to the RACE reads, yields one record per CDR3 protein. None of the V and J calls come from the authors' own analysis; TCRdb made them. Among 45,000 to 60,000 distinct CDR3 sequences listed, around 12% were seen once. This CDR3 has 15 amino acids. Trimming cost V 5 bases and J 0 bases, with 13 bases left between them. Looked up from germline, CDR1 is MNHEY and CDR2 is SVGAGI. Regarding time point: patch test 3, about 24 weeks after DPC sensitization. Treatment specified: therapeutic diphenylcyclopropenone sensitization with weekly scalp DPC. People who gave samples had alopecia, were 18 to 70 years old, and were suitable for DPC.

The chain couples TRBV6-5 to TRBJ1-1; D gene ambiguous. The sequence derives from a man aged 25 to 40 with alopecia areata. Some clones in this sample may be carry-over from other donors' samples. Sample: whole blood, taken in connection with sensitization to the hapten diphenylcyclopropenone (DPC). CDR3 region: CASSPPSGVNTEAFF. As DNA, the CDR3 is TGTGCCAGCAGTCCCCCCTCCGGGGTGAACACTGAAGCTTTCTTT.